These T cell receptor beta chains were read from a single sample in a study of T cell responses to AZD1222 COVID-19 vaccine. TCRdb's table, derived via immunoSEQ multiplex PCR, lists solely in-frame clones and lacks some. The sample lists 180,000 or so clones; just over 85% were seen once. The starting material was peripheral blood, obtained on day 0 of AZD1222 vaccination. The receptors shown here come from an adult in good health. Each CDR3 is given with its conserved first and last residue. D genes are given only for firm matches. Clone size is stated in some rows and not others, as once, few, many or a class when expanded.

V	length	D	J	size	DNA	CDR3
TRBV7-8	15	NA	TRBJ2-7	NA	TGTGCCAGCAGCTTATTCGGAAAATGGACCTACGAGCAGTACTTC	CASSLFGKWTYEQYF
TRBV6-5	13	TRBD1	TRBJ1-2	NA	TGTGCCAGCACTCGGGACAGTCTTCATGGCTACACCTTC	CASTRDSLHGYTF
TRBV10-3	16	NA	TRBJ2-3	NA	TGTGCCAACAGAACCAACCGGGACACCTTCTCCTATACGCAGTATTTT	CANRTNRDTFSYTQYF
TRBV19	15	NA	TRBJ2-5	NA	TGTGCCAGTAGTTCAAGACTAGACTGGCAAGAGACCCAGTACTTC	CASSSRLDWQETQYF
TRBV7-9	14	TRBD1	TRBJ1-2	NA	TGTGCCAGCAGCTTAGAGGCAGGGGGTGGTGGCTACACCTTC	CASSLEAGGGGYTF
TRBV18	15	NA	TRBJ2-1	NA	TGTGCCAGCTCACCATTCCCGCCCGGAGTCGATGAGCAGTTCTTC	CASSPFPPGVDEQFF
TRBV6-4	17	TRBD2	TRBJ2-7	once	TGTGCCAGCAGTGACGGGGCTAGCGGGGGGTCGTGCTACGAGCAGTACTTC	CASSDGASGGSCYEQYF
TRBV13	16	NA	TRBJ2-7	NA	TGTGCCAGCAGCCTAAGGGGTAGCCGGGCCTCTTACGAGCAGTACTTC	CASSLRGSRASYEQYF
TRBV2	15	TRBD1	TRBJ1-2	NA	TGTGCCAGCAGTGAAGGAGACAGGGGGGACTATGGCTACACCTTC	CASSEGDRGDYGYTF
TRBV28	14	TRBD1	TRBJ1-1	NA	TGTGCCAGTGGACAGGCATCAGCTGTGGCTGAAGCTTTCTTT	CASGQASAVAEAFF
TRBV10-3	15	TRBD1	TRBJ1-5	NA	TGTGCCATCAGCGACAGGACAGGGCGGAATCAGCCCCAGCATTTT	CAISDRTGRNQPQHF
TRBV29-1	13	NA	TRBJ1-6	NA	TGCAGCGTCCGGAAATCCTATAATTCACCCCTCCACTTT	CSVRKSYNSPLHF
TRBV7-6	13	NA	TRBJ1-2	NA	TGTGCCAGCAGCTTGGAAGAGGGGAGACGCTACACCTTC	CASSLEEGRRYTF
TRBV3-1/TRBV3-2	14	TRBD1	TRBJ1-2	NA	TGTGCCAGCAGCCAAGAGCACAGGGGGAATGGCTACACCTTC	CASSQEHRGNGYTF
TRBV7-3	16	NA	TRBJ2-2	NA	TGTGCCAGCAGCTTAGTCGGAGGAAGAAACACCGGGGAGCTGTTTTTT	CASSLVGGRNTGELFF
TRBV6-5	16	TRBD2	TRBJ2-2	once	TGTGCCAGCAGTTACTCGGCGGGGGGTCCTACCGGGGAGCTGTTTTTT	CASSYSAGGPTGELFF
TRBV30	11	NA	TRBJ1-1	NA	TGTGCCTTGGCGGGGGAAACTGAAGCTTTCTTT	CALAGETEAFF
TRBV25-1	14	TRBD1	TRBJ1-4	NA	TGTGCCAGCAGTGATGACAGGGGTGGTGAAAAACTGTTTTTT	CASSDDRGGEKLFF
TRBV2	12	NA	TRBJ1-3	NA	TGTGCCAGCAGTGAATTTCGCGGGACCATATATTTT	CASSEFRGTIYF
TRBV6-1	14	NA	TRBJ2-5	NA	TGTGCCAGCAGTGAGTGGGCAGGGCAAGAGACCCAGTACTTC	CASSEWAGQETQYF
TRBV28	12	NA	TRBJ2-7	once	TGTGCCAGCAGTCCGGACAACTACGAGCAGTACTTC	CASSPDNYEQYF
TRBV2	12	NA	TRBJ1-4	NA	TGTGCCAGCAGTCCTCTCAATGAAAAACTGTTTTTT	CASSPLNEKLFF
TRBV18	18	NA	TRBJ2-2	NA	TGTGCCAGCTCAAGCCAATTCCCCAGGGTTACGAACACCGGGGAGCTGTTTTTT	CASSSQFPRVTNTGELFF
TRBV18	12	NA	TRBJ1-2	NA	TGTGCCAGCTCACCTTTGGACAGTGGCTACACCTTC	CASSPLDSGYTF
TRBV25-1	11	NA	TRBJ2-1	NA	TGTGCCAGCAGCCCCGGGGCCGAGCAGTTCTTC	CASSPGAEQFF
TRBV5-1	16	TRBD2	TRBJ2-1	NA	TGCGCCAGCAGCCCCCAGACTAGCGGCTACTTCTTTGAGCAGTTCTTC	CASSPQTSGYFFEQFF
TRBV29-1	13	NA	TRBJ2-5	NA	TGCAGCGTTGGGGGTTCGGGTTGGGAGACCCAGTACTTC	CSVGGSGWETQYF
TRBV2	15	TRBD1	TRBJ2-7	NA	TGTGCCAGCAGCGTCATGTTGGACAGGGGTGGGGAGCAGTACTTC	CASSVMLDRGGEQYF
TRBV2	12	NA	TRBJ1-3	few	TGTGCCAGCATCTACCTCGGAAACACCATATATTTT	CASIYLGNTIYF
TRBV4-1	15	TRBD2	TRBJ2-1	NA	TGCGCCAGCAGCCCTCTAGCGGGGGTTCACAATGAGCAGTTCTTC	CASSPLAGVHNEQFF
TRBV5-1	12	NA	TRBJ2-5	NA	TGCGCCAGCAGCTTGGGTAGGGAGACCCAGTACTTC	CASSLGRETQYF
TRBV7-9	16	TRBD1	TRBJ2-5	NA	TGTGCCAGCAGCCCGAGAAGTACAGGGGAAAAAGAGACCCAGTACTTC	CASSPRSTGEKETQYF
TRBV7-3	13	NA	TRBJ1-1	once	TGTGCCAGCAGCCTGGTCCAAACAGGGAAAGCTTTCTTT	CASSLVQTGKAFF
TRBV10-1	12	NA	TRBJ2-7	NA	TGCGCCAGCTCTCGGGACGGCTACGAGCAGTACTTC	CASSRDGYEQYF
TRBV5-1	16	NA	TRBJ1-6	NA	TGCGCCAGCAGCTTCCTCGGCGGGGACTATAATTCACCCCTCCACTTT	CASSFLGGDYNSPLHF
TRBV9	14	NA	TRBJ2-7	NA	TGTGCCAGCAGCGTAGACGCCAGCTCCTACGAGCAGTACTTC	CASSVDASSYEQYF
TRBV5-1	15	NA	TRBJ2-7	once	TGCGCCAGCAGCTTGGAGTCTCAGGCCACCTACGAGCAGTACTTC	CASSLESQATYEQYF
TRBV6-2/TRBV6-3	16	NA	TRBJ1-3	NA	TGTGCCAGCAGTTACGGGACACCCGGCTCTGGAAACACCATATATTTT	CASSYGTPGSGNTIYF
TRBV11-2	14	NA	TRBJ1-1	NA	TGTGCCAGCAGCTCCGAAGTTCTGAACACTGAAGCTTTCTTT	CASSSEVLNTEAFF
TRBV29-1	12	NA	TRBJ1-2	once	TGCAGCGTTGAAGAGGGCGGCTATGGCTACACCTTC	CSVEEGGYGYTF
TRBV9	17	NA	TRBJ1-3	NA	TGTGCCAGCAGCGTAGAGGCAAGGGTCGGCTCTGGAAACACCATATATTTT	CASSVEARVGSGNTIYF
TRBV6-4	14	TRBD2	TRBJ2-3	few	TGTGCCAGCAAGGTCAATAGCGGGGGAGATACGCAGTATTTT	CASKVNSGGDTQYF
TRBV6-2/TRBV6-3	15	NA	TRBJ2-6	NA	TGTGCCAGCAGTTACAGGGGCTCTGGGGCCAACGTCCTGACTTTC	CASSYRGSGANVLTF
TRBV18	16	TRBD1	TRBJ1-1	NA	TGTGCCAGCTCCCAGAGTCAACAGGGGAGGAACACTGAAGCTTTCTTT	CASSQSQQGRNTEAFF
TRBV7-6	17	TRBD1	TRBJ2-5	NA	TGTGCCAGCAGCTTAGGGTGGGGACAGGGGTTTGTCGAGACCCAGTACTTC	CASSLGWGQGFVETQYF
TRBV2	12	NA	TRBJ2-3	once	TGTGCCAGCAGTGTTTGGGTCGATACGCAGTATTTT	CASSVWVDTQYF
TRBV12-5	14	NA	TRBJ1-5	NA	TGTGCTAGTGCCCTGGGGGGGAGCAATCAGCCCCAGCATTTT	CASALGGSNQPQHF
TRBV30	14	NA	TRBJ2-7	NA	TGTGCCTGGGCCGTAGGACAGAGATCCTACGAGCAGTACTTC	CAWAVGQRSYEQYF
TRBV7-9	15	NA	TRBJ2-7	few	TGTGCCAGCAGCTTAGGTGGGCCTGGAGGCTACGAGCAGTACTTC	CASSLGGPGGYEQYF
TRBV5-1	14	NA	TRBJ2-7	NA	TGCGCCAGCACGGGAGTCCCTCCCTCCTACGAGCAGTACTTC	CASTGVPPSYEQYF